This T cell receptor beta chain was sequenced for a study of prognosis after radiotherapy for stage I lung cancer. Study-level information: Enrollment began in 2018 and ended in 2019; the enrolled patients had stage I non-small cell lung cancer.

This clonotype appeared a single time. CDR3 length: 17 residues. Germline V CDR1 and CDR2: SGHAT, FQNNGV. Trimming removed 5 bases from V and 9 bases from J, with 28 bases in between. Genomic DNA yielded TCR beta CDR3, amplified by two-round multiplex PCR. During first-round PCR, primers specific to each TRBV and TRBJ gene were used. Universal primers were what the second PCR round used. TCRdb reprocessed the multiplex PCR reads via MiXCR and lists one record per CDR3 protein. This table has 25,000 to 30,000 distinct CDR3 sequences, around 32% appearing once. The sequence derives from a donor at least 50 years old with non-small cell lung cancer. The chain carries TRBV11-2 and TRBJ1-2, with D unresolved. Specimen: PBMCs, collected before or after stereotactic body radiation therapy (not recorded which). CDR3 residues: CASSPTQLAGRGGRYTF. CDR3 sequence (DNA): TGTGCCAGCAGCCCTACTCAGTTGGCCGGACGGGGAGGTCGCTACACCTTC.